This T cell receptor (beta chain) was observed in a study of CD8 T cells in ankylosing spondylitis. Study-wide results and caveats: In the blood and synovial fluid of reactive arthritis, some motif variants had been previously reported. For ankylosing spondylitis blood, a TCR beta motif of roughly 8 highly homologous variants appeared characteristic. According to the report, clones linked to the disease were significantly enriched in matched synovial fluid samples taken from ankylosing spondylitis patients. Disease-linked clones bore a CD8+ phenotype, appearing relatively rarely in peripheral blood.

The TCR beta libraries were generated through quantitative 5'-RACE incorporating molecular barcodes. TCRdb itself ran the 5' RACE reads through MiXCR, one entry per CDR3 protein. Here the sample spans fewer than 750,000 distinct CDR3 sequences, under 20% being singletons. This clonotype was observed a handful of times. Its antigen is unidentified. The CDR3 sequence is 16 residues long. CDR1 SGHRS and CDR2 YFSETQ come from the germline V gene. V lost 4 bases, J lost 3 bases, and 20 bases lay in between. This chain connects TRBV5-1 to TRBJ2-7, with D perhaps being TRBD1 or TRBD2 (5 bases each). This sequence originates from a male donor with ankylosing spondylitis. Sequencing input: blood, either unsorted or a sorted T cell fraction (not recorded which). The CDR3 DNA sequence: TGCGCCAGCAGCCCCTGGGGGAACAGAGAAGTCTACGAGCAGTACTTC. It encodes CASSPWGNREVYEQYF. Complete variable domain (other parts from reference TRBV5-1 and TRBJ2-7): KAGVTQTPRYLIKTRGQQVTLSCSPISGHRSVSWYQQTPGQGLQFLFEYFSETQRNKGNFPGRFSGRQFSNSRSEMNVSTLELGDSALYLCASSPWGNREVYEQYFGPGTRLTVT.